This is a list of T cell receptor beta chains from one sample in a study of T cell changes during pregnancy in multiple sclerosis. Produced via immunoSEQ multiplex PCR; TCRdb's table is partial and in-frame only. Of 70,000 to 95,000 clones listed, approximately 95% are singletons. Here the sequenced sample was peripheral blood, taken in the first trimester of pregnancy. The source is a female donor with multiple sclerosis, enrolled in a pregnancy study. CDR3s leave out the opening cysteine and the closing phenylalanine or tryptophan. Fields, in order: V gene, J gene, CDR3 protein.

TRBV6-1,TRBJ1-1,ASSEVWGQIRPTEAF
TRBV9,TRBJ2-7,ASSPGGSYEQY
TRBV5-1,TRBJ2-7,ASSSRVLAGPNIEQY
TRBV7-3,TRBJ2-7,ASSLEAGTSYEQY
TRBV5-8,TRBJ1-3,ASSSPGTAGNTIY
TRBV7-2,TRBJ1-6,ASSLRQGANSPLH
TRBV6-1,TRBJ1-2,ASSEPSGARYT
TRBV5-1,TRBJ1-3,ASPSRLDGNTIY
TRBV13,TRBJ1-1,ASSLGETEAF
TRBV4-2,TRBJ2-7,ASSEAGLPPHEQY
TRBV5-1,TRBJ2-7,ASSLSSGTYEQY
TRBV5-5,TRBJ1-4,ASSRGANEKLF